This is a list of T cell receptor beta chains from one sample in a study of cytomegalovirus exposure and HLA in healthy donors. Method: immunoSEQ multiplex PCR; TCRdb's copy keeps in-frame clones and lacks some. The profile shows about 76,000 clones, 94% of them singletons. The specimen was PBMCs. The origin of the receptors is a man between 18 and 29 years old in good health and CMV-seropositive. Both conserved end residues are part of each CDR3. D genes are given only for firm matches. Expanded clones are given a class, and other clones once, few, many or no size at all.

TRBJ1-2	.	TRBD1	TRBV10-3	TGTGCCATCAGTGAAGGGGGCGGGAATGGCTACACCTTC	CAISEGGGNGYTF
TRBJ2-7	.	TRBD2	TRBV10-3	TGTGCCATCACCCGAGACAGCCCCGGGACTAGCGGTCACGAGCAGTACTTC	CAITRDSPGTSGHEQYF
TRBJ2-7	.	TRBD1	TRBV6-5	TGTGCCAGCAGTGACAGGGGCCCTTACGAGCAGTACTTC	CASSDRGPYEQYF
TRBJ2-3	.	TRBD2	TRBV7-9	TGTGCCAGCAGCTTAGGGGGGGGTGGCTTCACAGATACGCAGTATTTT	CASSLGGGGFTDTQYF
TRBJ1-1	.	TRBD1	TRBV11-2	TGTGCCAGCAGGCACAGGGGGATGAACACTGAAGCTTTCTTT	CASRHRGMNTEAFF
TRBJ1-2	.	TRBD1	TRBV28	TGTGCCAGCAGTTTGTACAGGGGGCTGCCTAACTATGGCTACACCTTC	CASSLYRGLPNYGYTF
TRBJ2-7	.	TRBD1	TRBV29-1	TGCAGCGTGTGGGGACAGGGGGCCTACGAGCAGTACTTC	CSVWGQGAYEQYF
TRBJ2-1	.	TRBD2	TRBV2	TGTGCCAGCAGTGGACTAGCGACCCTCTCCTACAATGAGCAGTTCTTC	CASSGLATLSYNEQFF
TRBJ2-3	.	.	TRBV7-3	TGTGCCAGCAGCTTAGGTGTAGCCAGCACAGATACGCAGTATTTT	CASSLGVASTDTQYF
TRBJ2-1	.	.	TRBV19	TGTGCCAGTACAAGCGGACCCTACAATGAGCAGTTCTTC	CASTSGPYNEQFF
TRBJ2-3	.	TRBD2	TRBV11-3	TGTGCCAGCAGCTTAGAGCGACTAGCGGGAGTCACAGATACGCAGTATTTT	CASSLERLAGVTDTQYF
TRBJ1-1	.	TRBD1	TRBV6-5	TGTGCCAGCATCTCACAGGGGGAGGGGGTCACTGAAGCTTTCTTT	CASISQGEGVTEAFF
TRBJ1-5	.	TRBD1	TRBV19	TGTGCCAGTAGTATAACGAGTACAGGGGGCAATCAGCCCCAGCATTTT	CASSITSTGGNQPQHF
TRBJ2-2	.	TRBD2	TRBV28	TGTGCCAGCAGGAGAGCGGGAACCGGGGAGCTGTTTTTT	CASRRAGTGELFF
TRBJ2-1	.	.	TRBV5-1	TGCGCCAGCAGACAGACCAACAATTACAATGAGCAGTTCTTC	CASRQTNNYNEQFF
TRBJ1-1	.	.	TRBV2	TGTGCCAGCAGGATCAGACAGCCCATGAACACTGAAGCTTTCTTT	CASRIRQPMNTEAFF
TRBJ1-3	.	TRBD1	TRBV30	TGTGCCTGGAGTGTACAGGGGCAGAGCTCTGGAAACACCATATATTTT	CAWSVQGQSSGNTIYF
TRBJ2-7	.	.	TRBV5-1	TGCGCCAGCAGCTTGGAACGGGCCTACGAGCAGTACTTC	CASSLERAYEQYF
TRBJ2-1	.	.	TRBV5-1	TGCGCCAGCAGCTTGGGTAGCGGCTCCTACAATGAGCAGTTCTTC	CASSLGSGSYNEQFF
TRBJ2-1	.	TRBD2	TRBV7-6	TGTGCCAGCAGCTTAGGCGGGAGTACCTACAATGAGCAGTTCTTC	CASSLGGSTYNEQFF
TRBJ2-3	.	TRBD1	TRBV2	TGTGCCAGCAGTGGGCAGGGGGCAAGCACAGATACGCAGTATTTT	CASSGQGASTDTQYF
TRBJ1-3	.	TRBD1	TRBV5-8	TGTGCCGGCGAACAGGGGGCTGACTCTGGAAACACCATATATTTT	CAGEQGADSGNTIYF
TRBJ2-2	.	.	TRBV16	TGTGCCAGCAGCCAATCCGAGGGGGCCGGGGAGCTGTTTTTT	CASSQSEGAGELFF
TRBJ1-5	.	.	TRBV30	TGTGCCTGGAGAATACAGGGAGGGAGCAATCAGCCCCAGCATTTT	CAWRIQGGSNQPQHF
TRBJ2-1	.	.	TRBV27	TGTGCCAGCAGTTTAGGTGCTACAACAGGTTCCTACAATGAGCAGTTCTTC	CASSLGATTGSYNEQFF
TRBJ2-3	.	.	TRBV9	TGTGCCAGCAGCGCCGTCACAGATACGCAGTATTTT	CASSAVTDTQYF
TRBJ1-1	once	.	TRBV6-1	TGTGCCAGCAGCAGGGGAAGGGGGAACACTGAAGCTTTCTTT	CASSRGRGNTEAFF
TRBJ2-5	.	TRBD1	TRBV7-9	TGTGCCAGCAGCTTGAACTGGCTAACAGGGGTAGAGACCCAGTACTTC	CASSLNWLTGVETQYF
TRBJ1-2	.	.	TRBV28	TGTGCCAGCAGTCTGGTAGGGGATGGCTACACCTTC	CASSLVGDGYTF
TRBJ2-7	.	TRBD1	TRBV4-1	TGCGCCAGCAGCCTTCAGGCGGCAGGGGGAACCTACGAGCAGTACTTC	CASSLQAAGGTYEQYF
TRBJ1-2	few	.	TRBV18	TGTGCCAGCTCATCGACAGGCCCCTATGGCTACACCTTC	CASSSTGPYGYTF
TRBJ2-3	.	.	TRBV5-5	TGTGCCAGCAGCTTGGCCGGGGGAGATACGCAGTATTTT	CASSLAGGDTQYF
TRBJ2-1	.	.	TRBV9	TGTGCCAGCAGCCTAGGTGGTAGAGACAATGAGCAGTTCTTC	CASSLGGRDNEQFF
TRBJ2-4	.	.	TRBV30	TGTGCCTGGATGAGGCCTTCCAAAAACATTCAGTACTTC	CAWMRPSKNIQYF
TRBJ2-7	.	.	TRBV14	TGTGCCAGCAGCCAAGATCTATCGGCAGGGCTTTACGAGCAGTACTTC	CASSQDLSAGLYEQYF
TRBJ1-5	.	.	TRBV6-5	TGTGCCAGCAGTTACGGGCAGGGTTACAATCAGCCCCAGCATTTT	CASSYGQGYNQPQHF
TRBJ1-2	.	TRBD1	TRBV27	TGTGCCAGCAGTTTAAGGGGACAGGGTGGCTATGGCTACACCTTC	CASSLRGQGGYGYTF
TRBJ2-5	few	TRBD1	TRBV6-5	TGTGCCAGCAGTTCGGGACAGGCCCAAGAGACCCAGTACTTC	CASSSGQAQETQYF
TRBJ2-6	.	TRBD2	TRBV28	TGTGCCAGCTCCGGGGGGTTCAGCTCTGGGGCCAACGTCCTGACTTTC	CASSGGFSSGANVLTF
TRBJ2-7	.	.	TRBV15	TGTGCCACCAGCAGAGATCCGCAGCGCGAGCAGTACTTC	CATSRDPQREQYF
TRBJ2-5	once	TRBD2	TRBV2	TGTGCCAGCAGTTCCGGGACTAGCGTCGACCAAGAGACCCAGTACTTC	CASSSGTSVDQETQYF
TRBJ1-2	.	.	TRBV28	TGTGCCAGCAGTTTGAACAGGGAAGTGGAGACCTTC	CASSLNREVETF
TRBJ1-4	.	TRBD1	TRBV7-9	TGTGCCAGCAGTTCCCGGACAGGTACTAATGAAAAACTGTTTTTT	CASSSRTGTNEKLFF
TRBJ2-3	.	TRBD2	TRBV27	TGTGCCAGCAGTCAACAATTGATAGCGGGAAGCACAGATACGCAGTATTTT	CASSQQLIAGSTDTQYF
TRBJ2-2	.	.	TRBV2	TGTGCCAGCACCCCCAGGACAGAGTACACCGGGGAGCTGTTTTTT	CASTPRTEYTGELFF
TRBJ2-5	.	.	TRBV5-1	TGCGCCAGCAGCTTGGTTGGGGCGCGGAGGGAGAAGACCCAGTACTTC	CASSLVGARREKTQYF
TRBJ2-7	.	TRBD1	TRBV15	TGTGCCACCAGTACCGGGACAGGGGGCTCCGAGCAGTACTTC	CATSTGTGGSEQYF
TRBJ2-3	.	.	TRBV28	TGTGCCAGCAGTCGGCGGGACCCCTCTAGCACAGATACGCAGTATTTT	CASSRRDPSSTDTQYF
TRBJ2-7	.	TRBD2	TRBV5-1	TGCGCCAGCAGCTTTAACCAGGGGAGTGGAACTAGCGGGAGCGGGCAGTACTTC	CASSFNQGSGTSGSGQYF
TRBJ1-5	.	.	TRBV6-5	TGTGCCAGCAGTTTCAGTAATAGCAATCAGCCCCAGCATTTT	CASSFSNSNQPQHF
TRBJ2-7	once	.	TRBV4-2	TGTGCCAGCAGCCAAGACTCAGGCCGATCAATCTACGAGCAGTACTTC	CASSQDSGRSIYEQYF
TRBJ2-5	once	.	TRBV30	TGTGCCTGGGGCAGGGAGACCCAGTACTTC	CAWGRETQYF
TRBJ1-2	.	TRBD1	TRBV5-6	TGTGCCAGCAGCTTTTGGACAGGGGGCGGGCCGAACTATGGCTACACCTTC	CASSFWTGGGPNYGYTF
TRBJ2-3	.	.	TRBV2	TGTGCCAGCAGCTCTACAGGGCGACTGAATACGCAGTATTTT	CASSSTGRLNTQYF
TRBJ2-3	.	.	TRBV11-2	TGTGCCAGCAGTCCCCCCGCAACCAGGGTTGGCACAGATACGCAGTATTTT	CASSPPATRVGTDTQYF